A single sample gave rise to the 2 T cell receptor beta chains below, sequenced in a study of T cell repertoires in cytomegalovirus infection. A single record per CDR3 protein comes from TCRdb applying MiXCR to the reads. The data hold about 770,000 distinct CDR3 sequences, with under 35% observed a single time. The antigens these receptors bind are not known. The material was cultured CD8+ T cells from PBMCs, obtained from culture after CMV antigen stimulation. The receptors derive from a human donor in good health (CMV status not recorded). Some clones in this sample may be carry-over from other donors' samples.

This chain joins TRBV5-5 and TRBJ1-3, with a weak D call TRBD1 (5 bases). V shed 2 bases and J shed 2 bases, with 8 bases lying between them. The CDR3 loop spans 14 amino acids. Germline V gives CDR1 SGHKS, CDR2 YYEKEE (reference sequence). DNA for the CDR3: TGTGCCAGCAGCTTCCAGGGCCCTGGAAACACCATATATTTT. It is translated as CASSFQGPGNTIYF.

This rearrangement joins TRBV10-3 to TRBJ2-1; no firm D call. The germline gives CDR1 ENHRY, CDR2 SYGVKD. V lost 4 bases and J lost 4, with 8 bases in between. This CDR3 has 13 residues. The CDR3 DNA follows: TGTGCCATCAGTGTAGAACAGTACAATGAGCAGTTCTTC. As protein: CAISVEQYNEQFF.